The next 10 T cell receptor beta chains were all read from a single sample in a study of cytomegalovirus exposure and HLA in healthy donors (dated by TCRdb to the late 2010s). Library generation was performed with the immunoSEQ multiplex PCR assay. The table was pulled from immuneACCESS by TCRdb, which kept in-frame rearrangements only. Such tables lose some clones; where checked, under half of the loss comes from unresolved V genes, and the rest has no known cause. The sample table lists hundreds of thousands of clones, approximately 90% of them with a count of one. The ten largest account for approximately 0.86% of the sample. Sequencing was performed on PBMCs. These receptors originate from a woman under 30 in good health and CMV-seronegative.

J is TRBJ1-6 and V is TRBV14; a possible D gene is TRBD1 (5 bases). This CDR3 is 19 amino acids long. Trimming cost V 1 base and J 4 bases, with 20 bases left between them. From germline, CDR1 is SGHDN and CDR2 FVKESK. CDR3 nucleotide sequence: TGTGCCAGCAGCCAAGTTGGAGGGACGAATCGGGGGTATAATTCACCCCTCCACTTT. This codes for CASSQVGGTNRGYNSPLHF.

V and J are TRBV29-1 and TRBJ2-7; 7 bases map to TRBD1. The CDR3 has 13 amino acids. Germline CDR1 and CDR2: SQVTM and ANQGSEA. With 4 bases clipped from V and 2 bases from J, the junction kept 5 bases outside the gene matches. The CDR3 spells CSVARQGPYEQYF. The CDR3, as DNA: TGCAGCGTTGCCCGACAGGGCCCCTACGAGCAGTACTTC.

This rearrangement joins TRBV10-3 to TRBJ1-2; maybe TRBD1 (6 bases). The CDR3 is 14 amino acids. Trimming stripped 6 bases from V and 3 bases from J, with 14 bases between. Germline CDR1 is ENHRY and CDR2 is SYGVKD. This CDR3 reads CAISQFAGDYGYTF. The DNA of the CDR3 is TGTGCCATCAGCCAATTTGCAGGGGACTATGGCTACACCTTC.

This clone was detected only a few times. This chain uses TRBV7-9 with TRBJ2-5; 7 bases map to TRBD1. CDR3 length equals 14 residues. Trimming cost V 5 bases and J 3 bases; bases outside gene matches: 6. Germline-derived CDR1 and CDR2 are SEHNR and FQNEAQ (reference sequence). This chain's CDR3 is CASSQGTEKETQYF. CDR3 sequence (DNA): TGTGCCAGCAGCCAAGGGACAGAAAAAGAGACCCAGTACTTC.

The chain uses TRBV14 and TRBJ2-3; TRBD1 is a possible D gene (5 bases). CDR1 and CDR2 (germline): SGHDN, FVKESK. The CDR3 spans 17 residues. Trimming cost V 1 base and J 5 bases, with 19 bases left between them. The CDR3: CASSQGRLILRGDTQYF. For the CDR3, the DNA is TGTGCCAGCAGCCAAGGAAGATTAATCTTAAGGGGAGATACGCAGTATTTT.

The V and J genes are TRBV6-6 and TRBJ1-2; D possibly corresponds to TRBD1 (6 bases). The germline V gene has CDR1 MNHNY and CDR2 SVGAGI (reference sequence). V lost 5 bases, J lost 6 bases, and 10 bases lay in between. The CDR3 is 12 residues long. The CDR3 sequence: CASSRTGNGYTF. CDR3 in DNA: TGTGCCAGCAGTCGAACAGGGAATGGCTACACCTTC.

The chain employs TRBV11-2 and TRBJ2-5; 9 bases agree with TRBD1. The CDR3 loop spans 15 amino acids. V dropped 5 bases and J dropped 1; count of bases not matched to a gene: 5. The V gene's germline CDR1 is SGHAT and CDR2 FQNNGV. The chain's CDR3 is CASSPGTGRQETQYF. DNA for the CDR3: TGTGCCAGCAGCCCCGGGACAGGGCGCCAAGAGACCCAGTACTTC.

The V gene is TRBV6-1, the J gene TRBJ1-1; no clear D. Germline V gene lookup returns CDR1 MNHNS and CDR2 SASEGT. This CDR3 is built from 13 residues. Trimming cost V 5 bases and J 2 bases, with 9 bases left between them. This chain's CDR3 is CASSPGLNTEAFF. CDR3 nucleotides: TGTGCCAGCAGTCCCGGACTCAACACTGAAGCTTTCTTT.

The rearrangement links TRBV4-1 to TRBJ1-2, with D perhaps matching TRBD1 (6 bases). The CDR3 is 14 residues long. V was clipped by 4 bases and J by 4 bases, with 13 bases between them. CDR1 and CDR2 from the germline V gene are MGHRA and YSYEKL. The CDR3 loop reads CASSPRQESYGYTF. The CDR3, as DNA: TGCGCCAGCAGCCCCCGACAGGAGAGCTATGGCTACACCTTC.

The chain has TRBV21-1 and TRBJ1-2; the tabulated D call, TRBD1, remains unverified against the DNA. TRBV21-1 constitutes a pseudogene. CDR3 size: 18 residues. The CDR3 reads CASSKAPHPRDRVYGYTF. DNA for the CDR3: TGTGCCAGCAGCAAAGCCCCCCACCCACGAGACAGGGTTTATGGCTACACCTTC.